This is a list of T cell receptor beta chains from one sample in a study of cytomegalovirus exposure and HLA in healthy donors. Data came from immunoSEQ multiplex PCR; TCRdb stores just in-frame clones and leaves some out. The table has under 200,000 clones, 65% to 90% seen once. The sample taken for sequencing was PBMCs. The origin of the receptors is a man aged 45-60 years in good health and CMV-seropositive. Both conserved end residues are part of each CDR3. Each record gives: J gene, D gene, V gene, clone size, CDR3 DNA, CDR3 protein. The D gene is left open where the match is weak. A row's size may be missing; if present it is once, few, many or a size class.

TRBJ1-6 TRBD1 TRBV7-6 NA TGTGCCAGCAGCCCCACCGACAGGGGGCGTAATTCACCCCTCCACTTT CASSPTDRGRNSPLHF
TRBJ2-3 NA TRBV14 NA TGTGCCAGCAGCTTAACCGCGGGGTCTAGCACAGATACGCAGTATTTT CASSLTAGSSTDTQYF
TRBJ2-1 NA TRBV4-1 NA TGCGCCAGCAGCCCCCCCGACTGGGGCGGGGTCAACAATGAGCAGTTCTTC CASSPPDWGGVNNEQFF
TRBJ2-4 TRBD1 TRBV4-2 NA TGTGCCAGCAGCCAAGATTGGCAGGGGGTGTACATTCAGTACTTC CASSQDWQGVYIQYF
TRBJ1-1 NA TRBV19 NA TGTGCCAGTAGTGTACAAGGCGGGAAACTGAACACTGAAGCTTTCTTT CASSVQGGKLNTEAFF
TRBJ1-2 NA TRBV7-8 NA TGTGCCAGCAGCACCACAGGGTCCAACTATGGCTACACCTTC CASSTTGSNYGYTF
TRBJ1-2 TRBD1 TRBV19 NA TGTGCCAGTAGTATAGGACCAGGGGGCAACTATGGCTACACCTTC CASSIGPGGNYGYTF
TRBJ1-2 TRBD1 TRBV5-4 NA TGTGCCAGCAGCCCAGGGACAGGGACACTTCGGGGCTACACCTTC CASSPGTGTLRGYTF
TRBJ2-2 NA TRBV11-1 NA TGTGCCAGCACCCAAAGGGGCGGAAACACCGGGGAGCTGTTTTTT CASTQRGGNTGELFF
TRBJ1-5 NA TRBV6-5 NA TGTGCCAGCAGGGCACAAAGCAATCAGCCCCAGCATTTT CASRAQSNQPQHF
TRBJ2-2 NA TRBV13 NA TGTGCCAGCAGCTTTGGGCCCCTTCGTGCTCAGCCGAACACCGGGGAGCTGTTTTTT CASSFGPLRAQPNTGELFF
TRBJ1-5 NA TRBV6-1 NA TGTGCCAGCAGTGAAGCGGGGGGGCCTTACCAGCCCCAGCATTTT CASSEAGGPYQPQHF
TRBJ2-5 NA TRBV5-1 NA TGCGCCAGCAGCCTCAAGGGAGGAGAGACCCAGTACTTC CASSLKGGETQYF
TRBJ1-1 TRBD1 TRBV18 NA TGTGCCAGCTCTCGGACAGGGGGGGACACTGAAGCTTTCTTT CASSRTGGDTEAFF
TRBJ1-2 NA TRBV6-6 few TGTGCCAGCAGTTACCCCGACACGGTTGTTAACTATGGCTACACCTTC CASSYPDTVVNYGYTF
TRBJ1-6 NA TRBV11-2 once TGTGCCAGCAGCTTAGGGGGGAGGAGGAATTCACCCCTCCACTTT CASSLGGRRNSPLHF
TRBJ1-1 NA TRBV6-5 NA TGTGCCAGCAGTTCCGACAGAAACACTGAAGCTTTCTTT CASSSDRNTEAFF
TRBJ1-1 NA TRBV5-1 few TGCGCCAGCAGCCCCGGGGCAGGGGCCGTTGAAGCTTTCTTT CASSPGAGAVEAFF
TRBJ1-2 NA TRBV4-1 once TGCGCCAGCAGCCAAGTATTCCCCCGGCGCCAGGGAAGGAGCTACGGCTACACCTTC CASSQVFPRRQGRSYGYTF
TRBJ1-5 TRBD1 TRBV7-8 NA TGTGCCAGCAGCCCCCACGTATCCAGGGGGGATCAGCCCCAGCATTTT CASSPHVSRGDQPQHF
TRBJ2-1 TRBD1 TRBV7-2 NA TGTGCCAGCAGCCCACTCCGGACAGGACCGTCTCGGAATGAGCAGTTCTTC CASSPLRTGPSRNEQFF
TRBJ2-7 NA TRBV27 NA TGTGCCAGCAGAAGTTTGAGATCGGGATACGAGCAGTACTTC CASRSLRSGYEQYF
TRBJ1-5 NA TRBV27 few TGTGCCAGCAGTCAACAGGGTAGCAATCAGCCCCAGCATTTT CASSQQGSNQPQHF
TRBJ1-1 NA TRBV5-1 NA TGCGCCAGCTGCGGAGGGGGGGCCGACACTGAAGCTTTCTTT CASCGGGADTEAFF
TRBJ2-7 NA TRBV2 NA TGTGCCAGCAGTCCCGGACAGAATACGAACTACGAGCAGTACTTC CASSPGQNTNYEQYF
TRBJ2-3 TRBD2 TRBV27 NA TGTGCCAGCAGTTTATCATTGGAAACGGGACTAGTTTTGAACACAGATACGCAGTATTTT CASSLSLETGLVLNTDTQYF
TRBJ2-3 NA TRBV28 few TGTGCCAGCAGTTCTAGTCTCGCAGATACGCAGTATTTT CASSSSLADTQYF
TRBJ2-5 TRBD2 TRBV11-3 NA TGTGCCAGCAGGAAGCGGGAGCGGGAGACCCAGTACTTC CASRKRERETQYF
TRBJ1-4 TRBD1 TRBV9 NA TGTGCCAGCAGCCCAGGGGACAGGCCGGAGGAAAAACTGTTTTTT CASSPGDRPEEKLFF
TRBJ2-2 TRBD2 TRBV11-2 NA TGTGCCAGCAGCCGGCGAGCGGGGGCCACCGGGGAGCTGTTTTTT CASSRRAGATGELFF
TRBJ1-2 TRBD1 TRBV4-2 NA TGTGCCAGCAGCCAACGGCAGGGGGCCCATGGCTACACCTTC CASSQRQGAHGYTF
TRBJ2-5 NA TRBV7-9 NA TGTGCCAGCAGCGGTGAAGCTGGTGGAGAGACCCAGTACTTC CASSGEAGGETQYF
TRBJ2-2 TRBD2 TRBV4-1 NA TGCGCCAGCAGCCAACGATTCCGGGAGGCCTCGAACACCGGGGAGCTGTTTTTT CASSQRFREASNTGELFF
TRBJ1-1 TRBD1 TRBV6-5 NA TGTGCCAGCAGCCCCAACAGGGGCACTGAAGCTTTCTTT CASSPNRGTEAFF
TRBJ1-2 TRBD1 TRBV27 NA TGTGCCAGCAGTTTAATCCGGACAGGGGGCTACTATGGCTACACCTTC CASSLIRTGGYYGYTF
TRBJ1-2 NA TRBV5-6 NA TGTGCCAGCAGCTTGAAGGGGCAGAGCTATGGCTACACCTTC CASSLKGQSYGYTF
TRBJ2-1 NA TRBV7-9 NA TGTGCCAGCAGCTTAGCCCAGATTCTCTACAATGAGCAGTTCTTC CASSLAQILYNEQFF
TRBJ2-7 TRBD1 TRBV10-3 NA TGTGCCACGACAGGGGATGCCTACGAGCAGTACTTC CATTGDAYEQYF
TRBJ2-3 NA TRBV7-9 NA TGTGCCAGCAGCTTTCTCGGGGGAGGCACAGATACGCAGTATTTT CASSFLGGGTDTQYF
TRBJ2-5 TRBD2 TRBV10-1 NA TGCGAGCTCCAGCGGGGTGATCGAAAAGAGACCCAGTACTTC CELQRGDRKETQYF
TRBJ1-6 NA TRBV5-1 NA TGCGCCAGCAGCTTGGAAGGCGGTTATAATTCACCCCTCCACTTT CASSLEGGYNSPLHF
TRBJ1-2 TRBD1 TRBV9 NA TGTGCCAGCAGCGTAGGACAGGGGTATGGCTACACCTTC CASSVGQGYGYTF
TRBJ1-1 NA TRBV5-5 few TGTGCCAGCAGCTTTGGGTGGAGTACTGAAGCTTTCTTT CASSFGWSTEAFF
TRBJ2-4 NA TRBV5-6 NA TGTGCCAGCAGCTTGGGTCCGTCGTCCGAGTACTTC CASSLGPSSEYF